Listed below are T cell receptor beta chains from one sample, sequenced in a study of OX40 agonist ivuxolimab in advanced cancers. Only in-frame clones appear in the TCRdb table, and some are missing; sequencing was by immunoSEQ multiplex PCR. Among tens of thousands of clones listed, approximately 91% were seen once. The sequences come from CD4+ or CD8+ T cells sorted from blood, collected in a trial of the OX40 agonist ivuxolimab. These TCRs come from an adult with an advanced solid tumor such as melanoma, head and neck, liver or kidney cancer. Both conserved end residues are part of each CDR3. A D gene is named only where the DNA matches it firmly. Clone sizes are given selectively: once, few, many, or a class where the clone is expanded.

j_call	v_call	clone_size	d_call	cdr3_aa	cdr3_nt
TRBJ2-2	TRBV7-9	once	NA	CASSLQGNTGELFF	TGTGCCAGCAGCTTACAGGGGAACACCGGGGAGCTGTTTTTT
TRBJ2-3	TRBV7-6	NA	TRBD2	CASSTRLAGFSDTQYF	TGTGCCAGCAGCACTAGACTAGCGGGTTTCTCAGATACGCAGTATTTT
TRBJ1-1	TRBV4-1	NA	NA	CASARISTNTEAFF	TGCGCCAGCGCCCGCATATCCACCAACACTGAAGCTTTCTTT
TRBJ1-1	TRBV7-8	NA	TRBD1	CASRPRTGYAEAFF	TGTGCCAGCAGGCCGCGGACAGGGTACGCTGAAGCTTTCTTT
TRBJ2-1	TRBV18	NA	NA	CASSPRQGPYNEQFF	TGTGCCAGCTCACCACGTCAGGGGCCCTACAATGAGCAGTTCTTC
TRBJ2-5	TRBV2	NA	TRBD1	CASKSRLGTGGETQYF	TGTGCCAGCAAGTCTAGGCTTGGGACAGGGGGGGAGACCCAGTACTTC
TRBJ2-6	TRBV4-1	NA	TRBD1	CASSRDRDPSLANVLTF	TGCGCCAGCAGCCGGGACAGGGATCCCTCTCTGGCCAACGTCCTGACTTTC
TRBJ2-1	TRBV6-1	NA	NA	CASRTAYNEQFF	TGTGCCAGCAGGACAGCTTACAATGAGCAGTTCTTC
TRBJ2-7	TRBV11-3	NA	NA	CASSRGRSSYEQYF	TGTGCCAGCAGTCGGGGACGGAGCTCCTACGAGCAGTACTTC
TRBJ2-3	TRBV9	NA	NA	CASSVARGWTPDTQYF	TGTGCCAGCAGCGTAGCTAGGGGTTGGACCCCAGATACGCAGTATTTT
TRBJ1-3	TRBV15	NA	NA	CATSRDQGRGGNTIYF	TGTGCCACCAGCAGAGATCAAGGGAGAGGAGGAAACACCATATATTTT
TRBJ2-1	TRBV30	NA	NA	CAWSVKGRMGDSYNEQFF	TGTGCCTGGAGTGTAAAGGGTCGAATGGGGGACTCCTACAATGAGCAGTTCTTC
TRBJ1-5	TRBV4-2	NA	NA	CASSEGGAQPQHF	TGTGCCAGCAGCGAAGGGGGGGCTCAGCCCCAGCATTTT
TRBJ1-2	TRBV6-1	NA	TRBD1	CASSVGSGTVGYTF	TGTGCCAGCAGTGTGGGATCCGGGACAGTCGGCTACACCTTC
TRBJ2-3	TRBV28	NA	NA	CASSYPRDPLYF	TGTGCCAGCAGTTACCCCCGGGACCCTTTGTATTTT
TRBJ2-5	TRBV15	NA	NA	CATSRAGLEETQYF	TGTGCCACCAGCAGGGCCGGTTTGGAAGAGACCCAGTACTTC